Below are 12 T cell receptor beta chains sequenced from a single sample in a study of shared clonotypes between healthy human individuals. TCRdb's copy holds only in-frame clones and misses some; the assay was immunoSEQ multiplex PCR. The table has some 2,500,000 clones, 90% to 95% seen once. Sequencing used naive CD4+ T cells from PBMCs. The subset denotes: CD45RA+ positively selected. The receptors derive from a man younger than 35 in good health. Some clones in this sample may be carry-over from other donors' samples.

V gene TRBV5-8 combines with J gene TRBJ1-6, with D hard to call. Trimming pared 0 bases from V and 7 bases from J, leaving 5 bases between. There are 13 residues in the CDR3. Germline values: CDR1 SGHTS, CDR2 YDEGEE. Written as DNA, the CDR3 is TGTGCCAGCAGCTTGGCCAACAATTCACCCCTCCACTTT. The encoded protein is CASSLANNSPLHF.

The chain is built from TRBV7-9 and TRBJ2-7; no definite D call. Trimming pared 2 bases from V and 7 bases from J, leaving 9 bases between. This CDR3 is built from 12 residues. Germline V gene sequence: CDR1 SEHNR, CDR2 FQNEAQ (reference sequence). CDR3 nucleotides: TGTGCCAGCAGCTTATATGAGGAGGAGCAGTACTTC. Translating it yields CASSLYEEEQYF. Together with reference TRBV7-9 and TRBJ2-7, the CDR3 gives the full variable domain: DTGVSQNPRHKITKRGQNVTFRCDPISEHNRLYWYRQTLGQGPEFLTYFQNEAQLEKSRLLSDRFSAERPKGSFSTLEIQRTEQGDSAMYLCASSLYEEEQYFGPGTRLTVT.

The chain combines TRBV5-1 with TRBJ2-7; TRBD2 agrees at 9 bases. CDR3 length: 17 amino acids. Germline V gives CDR1 SGHRS, CDR2 YFSETQ. V was pared by 1 base and J by 4 bases, with 12 bases of the junction left unmatched. CDR3 residues: CASSLYGNSGSTYEQYF. The CDR3 coding sequence is TGCGCCAGCAGCTTGTACGGGAATAGCGGGAGTACTTACGAGCAGTACTTC.

The chain links TRBV29-1 to TRBJ1-3, with a tentative D call TRBD1 (5 bases). The CDR3 length is 13 residues. Germline V gene sequence: CDR1 SQVTM, CDR2 ANQGSEA. The V end lost 6 bases, the J end lost 0 bases, and 9 bases lay between the germline ends. Written as DNA, the CDR3 is TGCAGCGTGGGACCGGTCTCTGGAAACACCATATATTTT. Its translation: CSVGPVSGNTIYF.

The chain is built from TRBV10-3 and TRBJ2-7; no clear D gene. This CDR3 comprises 14 residues. The germline V and J ends were trimmed by 0 bases and 5 bases, with 11 bases remaining between them. CDR1 ENHRY and CDR2 SYGVKD come from the germline V gene. Written as DNA, the CDR3 is TGTGCCATCAGTGAGTCGATTGCTATCCACGAGCAGTACTTC. Translation: CAISESIAIHEQYF.

This chain joins TRBV11-2 and TRBJ2-1, with TRBD1 identical over 9 bases. After removal of 6 bases from V and 6 bases from J, the junction contained 9 bases not matched to a gene. The germline gives CDR1 SGHAT, CDR2 FQNNGV. The CDR3 is made up of 15 amino acids. The CDR3 here is CASRPPGQGRNEQFF. The CDR3 nucleotides read TGTGCCAGCAGGCCTCCGGGACAGGGTCGCAATGAGCAGTTCTTC.

Here the CDR3 reads CASSLDASGTDTQYF. As DNA, the CDR3 is TGTGCCAGCAGCTTAGATGCGAGCGGCACAGATACGCAGTATTTT. This chain uses TRBV11-2 with TRBJ2-3, with D unclear. The CDR3 has 15 amino acids. CDR1 and CDR2 (germline): SGHAT, FQNNGV. The V end lost 0 bases, the J end lost 1 base, and 8 bases lay between the germline ends.

V and J are TRBV19 and TRBJ2-2; 11 bases match TRBD2. V shed 6 bases and J 5 bases; nucleotides not matched to a gene: 2. Germline V CDR1 and CDR2: LNHDA, SQIVND (reference sequence). The length of the CDR3 is 14 residues. The CDR3 here is CASRPSGRTGELFF. CDR3 bases: TGTGCCAGTAGACCTAGCGGGAGGACCGGGGAGCTGTTTTTT.

The V gene is TRBV4-1, the J gene TRBJ2-3; 12 bases line up with TRBD2. Germline V lookup: CDR1 MGHRA, CDR2 YSYEKL. V lost 4 bases and J lost 4; bases outside the gene matches: 3. The CDR3 is 15 residues long. CDR3 in DNA: TGCGCCAGCAGCCGACTAGCGGGAGCACCAGATACGCAGTATTTT. It encodes CASSRLAGAPDTQYF.

The chain combines TRBV29-1 with TRBJ1-2, with D possibly TRBD1 on 5 matching bases. This CDR3 spans 13 amino acids. V lost 3 bases and J 4 bases, leaving 12 bases between the germline ends. From germline, CDR1 is SQVTM and CDR2 ANQGSEA. The CDR3 is CSVEWVQGYGYTF. CDR3 coding DNA: TGCAGCGTTGAGTGGGTTCAGGGCTATGGCTACACCTTC.

This clone appeared a single time. V usage is TRBV6-1 and J usage is TRBJ1-3; D unresolved. The CDR3 sequence is 14 residues long. CDR1 is MNHNS and CDR2 is SASEGT in the germline V gene. The ends were cut back, 8 bases at V and 0 bases at J, with 11 bases in the middle. The CDR3 loop reads CASSPIFSGNTIYF. CDR3 bases: TGTGCCAGCTCTCCAATCTTCTCTGGAAACACCATATATTTT.

The table lists this clone with a count of one. The chain recombines TRBV6-6 with TRBJ2-2, with TRBD1 matching over 8 bases. The J segment lost 4 bases and the V segment lost 6 bases, leaving 4 bases of the junction unmatched. This CDR3 is built from 14 residues. Germline V lookup: CDR1 MNHNY, CDR2 SVGAGI (reference sequence). The CDR3 DNA sequence: TGTGCCAGCAGGGGACAGGCTGGCACCGGGGAGCTGTTTTTT. It codes for CASRGQAGTGELFF.